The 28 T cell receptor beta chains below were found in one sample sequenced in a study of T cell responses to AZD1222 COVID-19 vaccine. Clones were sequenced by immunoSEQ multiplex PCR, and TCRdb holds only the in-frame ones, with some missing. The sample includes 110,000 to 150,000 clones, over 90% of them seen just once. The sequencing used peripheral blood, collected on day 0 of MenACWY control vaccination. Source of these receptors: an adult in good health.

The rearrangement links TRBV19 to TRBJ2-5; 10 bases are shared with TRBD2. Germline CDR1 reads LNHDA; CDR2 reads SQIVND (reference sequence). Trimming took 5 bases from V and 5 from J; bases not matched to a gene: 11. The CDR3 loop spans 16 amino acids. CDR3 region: CASSPTSGPARETQYF. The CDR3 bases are TGTGCCAGTAGTCCGACTAGCGGGCCCGCGAGGGAGACCCAGTACTTC.

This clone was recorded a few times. The CDR3 is CASSSLGEGTEAFF. The CDR3 DNA is TGTGCCAGCAGCTCCTTGGGGGAAGGCACTGAAGCTTTCTTT. The J gene is TRBJ1-1, the V gene TRBV28; maybe TRBD1 (5 bases). Deletions cut 6 bases from V and 4 bases from J, with 15 bases between. CDR1 is MDHEN, CDR2 SYDVKM, per germline. The CDR3 has 14 residues.

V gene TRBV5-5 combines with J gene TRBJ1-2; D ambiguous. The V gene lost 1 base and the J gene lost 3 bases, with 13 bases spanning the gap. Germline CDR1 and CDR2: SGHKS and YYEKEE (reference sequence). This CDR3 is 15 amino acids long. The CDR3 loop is CASSLNPQTDYGYTF. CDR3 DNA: TGTGCCAGCAGCTTGAACCCCCAAACGGACTATGGCTACACCTTC.

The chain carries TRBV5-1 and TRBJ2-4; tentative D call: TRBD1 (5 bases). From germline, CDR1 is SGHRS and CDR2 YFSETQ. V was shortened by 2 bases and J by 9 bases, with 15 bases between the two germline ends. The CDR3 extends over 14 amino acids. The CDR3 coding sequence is TGCGCCAGCAGCTTTTTACAGTCTCAGGGCATTCAGTACTTC. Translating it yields CASSFLQSQGIQYF.

CDR3 region: CASSLLSTLAGGTDTQYF. In DNA, the CDR3 is TGTGCCAGCAGCCTCCTATCCACACTAGCGGGGGGAACAGATACGCAGTATTTT. The rearrangement uses TRBV3-1 (or the pseudogene TRBV3-2) and TRBJ2-3, with 12 bases lining up with TRBD2. Germline CDR1 and CDR2: LGHDT and YNNKEL (reference sequence). V shed 4 bases and J 3 bases; nucleotides not matched to a gene: 11. This CDR3 is 18 amino acids long.

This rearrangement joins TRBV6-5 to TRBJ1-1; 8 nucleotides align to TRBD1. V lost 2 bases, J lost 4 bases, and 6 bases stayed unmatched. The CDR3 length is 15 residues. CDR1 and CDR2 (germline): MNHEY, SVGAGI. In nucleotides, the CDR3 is TGTGCCAGCAGTTACCTTAAACAGGGGGGCACTGAAGCTTTCTTT. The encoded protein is CASSYLKQGGTEAFF.

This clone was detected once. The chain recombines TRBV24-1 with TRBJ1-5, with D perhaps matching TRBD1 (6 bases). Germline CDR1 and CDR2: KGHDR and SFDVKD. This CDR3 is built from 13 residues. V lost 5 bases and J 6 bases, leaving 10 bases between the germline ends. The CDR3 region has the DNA TGTGCCACCAGTGGGGCGGGGGCTCAGCCCCAGCATTTT. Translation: CATSGAGAQPQHF.

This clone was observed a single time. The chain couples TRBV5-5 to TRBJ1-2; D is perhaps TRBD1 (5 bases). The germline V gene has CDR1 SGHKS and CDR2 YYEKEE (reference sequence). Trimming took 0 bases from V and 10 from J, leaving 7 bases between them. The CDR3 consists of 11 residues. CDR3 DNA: TGTGCCAGCAGCTTGGACAGGTACTACACCTTC. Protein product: CASSLDRYYTF. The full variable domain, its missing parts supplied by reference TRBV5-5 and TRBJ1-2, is DAGVTQSPTHLIKTRGQQVTLRCSPISGHKSVSWYQQVLGQGPQFIFQYYEKEERGRGNFPDRFSARQFPNYSSELNVNALLLGDSALYLCASSLDRYYTFGSGTRLTVV.

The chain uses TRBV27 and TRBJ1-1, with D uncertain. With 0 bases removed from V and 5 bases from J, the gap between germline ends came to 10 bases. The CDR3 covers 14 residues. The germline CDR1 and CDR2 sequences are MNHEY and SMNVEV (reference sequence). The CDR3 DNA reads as TGTGCCAGCAGTTTATCACTGGGGATAACTGAAGCTTTCTTT. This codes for CASSLSLGITEAFF.

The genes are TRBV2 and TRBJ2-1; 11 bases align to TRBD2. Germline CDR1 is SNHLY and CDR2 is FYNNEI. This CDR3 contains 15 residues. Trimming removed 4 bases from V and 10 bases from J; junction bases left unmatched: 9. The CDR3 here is CASSGVSGREGEQFF. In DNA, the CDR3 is TGTGCCAGCAGTGGTGTTAGCGGGAGGGAAGGCGAGCAGTTCTTC.

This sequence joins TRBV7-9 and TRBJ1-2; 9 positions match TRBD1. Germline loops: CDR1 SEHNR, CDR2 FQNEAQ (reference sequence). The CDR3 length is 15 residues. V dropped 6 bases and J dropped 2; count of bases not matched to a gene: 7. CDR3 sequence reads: CASRTSGTGNYGYTF. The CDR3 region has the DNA TGTGCCAGCAGGACATCCGGGACAGGGAACTATGGCTACACCTTC.

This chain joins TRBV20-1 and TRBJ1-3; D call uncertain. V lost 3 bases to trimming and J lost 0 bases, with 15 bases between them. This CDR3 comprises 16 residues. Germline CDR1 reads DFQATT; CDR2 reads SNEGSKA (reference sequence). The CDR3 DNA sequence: TGCAGTGCTAGTATCCGGCCTTCACCCTCTGGAAACACCATATATTTT. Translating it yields CSASIRPSPSGNTIYF.

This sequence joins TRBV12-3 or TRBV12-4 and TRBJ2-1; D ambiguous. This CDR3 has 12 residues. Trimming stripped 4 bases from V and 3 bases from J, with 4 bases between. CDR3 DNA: TGTGCCAGCAGTTGGGGCTACAATGAGCAGTTCTTC. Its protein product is CASSWGYNEQFF.

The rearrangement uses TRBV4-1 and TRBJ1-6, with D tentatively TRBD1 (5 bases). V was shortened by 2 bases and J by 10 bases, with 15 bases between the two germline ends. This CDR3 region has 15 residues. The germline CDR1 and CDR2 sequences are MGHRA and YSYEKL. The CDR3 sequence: CASSQFSSGTSPLHF. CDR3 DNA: TGCGCCAGCAGCCAATTTTCTTCCGGGACGTCACCCCTCCACTTT.

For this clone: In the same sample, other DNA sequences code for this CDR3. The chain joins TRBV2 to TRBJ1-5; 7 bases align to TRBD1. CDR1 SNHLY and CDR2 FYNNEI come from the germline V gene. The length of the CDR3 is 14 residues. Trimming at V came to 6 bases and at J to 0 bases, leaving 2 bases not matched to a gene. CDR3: CASRDRFSNQPQHF. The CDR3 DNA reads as TGTGCCAGCAGGGACAGGTTTAGCAATCAGCCCCAGCATTTT.

CDR3 protein: CASSDGVRTNSGANVLTF. The CDR3 nucleotides are TGTGCCTCATCGGATGGGGTCAGGACTAACTCTGGGGCCAACGTCCTGACTTTC. The chain joins TRBV2 to TRBJ2-6, with D possibly matching TRBD2 (6 bases). The germline V gene encodes CDR1 SNHLY and CDR2 FYNNEI. This CDR3 contains 18 residues. The ends were cut back, 11 bases at V and 0 bases at J, with 23 bases in the middle. The full variable domain, its missing parts supplied by reference TRBV2 and TRBJ2-6, is EPEVTQTPSHQVTQMGQEVILRCVPISNHLYFYWYRQILGQKVEFLVSFYNNEISEKSEIFDDQFSVERPDGSNFTLKIRSTKLEDSAMYFCASSDGVRTNSGANVLTFGAGSRLTVL.

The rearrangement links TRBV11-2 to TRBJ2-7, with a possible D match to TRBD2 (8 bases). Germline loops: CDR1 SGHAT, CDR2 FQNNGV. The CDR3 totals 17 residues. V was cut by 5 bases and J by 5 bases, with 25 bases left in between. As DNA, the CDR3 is TGTGCCAGCAGCCCAGGGTGGGGACAGCGGGAGATTAACGAGCAGTACTTC. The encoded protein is CASSPGWGQREINEQYF. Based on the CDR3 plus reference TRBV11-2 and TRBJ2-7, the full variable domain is EAGVAQSPRYKIIEKRQSVAFWCNPISGHATLYWYQQILGQGPKLLIQFQNNGVVDDSQLPKDRFSAERLKGVDSTLKIQPAKLEDSAVYLCASSPGWGQREINEQYFGPGTRLTVT.

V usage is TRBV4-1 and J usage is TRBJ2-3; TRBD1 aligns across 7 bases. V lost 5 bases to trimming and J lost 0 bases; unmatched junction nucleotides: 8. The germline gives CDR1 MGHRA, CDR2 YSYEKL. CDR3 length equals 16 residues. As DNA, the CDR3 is TGCGCCAGCAGCGCCCGACAGGGTTGGAGCACAGATACGCAGTATTTT. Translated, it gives CASSARQGWSTDTQYF.

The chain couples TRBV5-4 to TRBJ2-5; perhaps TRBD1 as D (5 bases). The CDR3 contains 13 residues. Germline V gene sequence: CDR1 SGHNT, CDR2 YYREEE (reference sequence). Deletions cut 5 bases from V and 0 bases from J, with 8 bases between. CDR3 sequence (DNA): TGTGCCAGCAGACCAGGGTACCAAGAGACCCAGTACTTC. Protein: CASRPGYQETQYF.

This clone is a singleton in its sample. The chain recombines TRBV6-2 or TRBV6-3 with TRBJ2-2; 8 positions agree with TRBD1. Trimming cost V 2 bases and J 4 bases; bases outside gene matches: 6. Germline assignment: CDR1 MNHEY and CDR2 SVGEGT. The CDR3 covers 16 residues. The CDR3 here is CASSYQGAVGTGELFF. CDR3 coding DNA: TGTGCCAGCAGTTACCAGGGGGCGGTTGGCACCGGGGAGCTGTTTTTT.

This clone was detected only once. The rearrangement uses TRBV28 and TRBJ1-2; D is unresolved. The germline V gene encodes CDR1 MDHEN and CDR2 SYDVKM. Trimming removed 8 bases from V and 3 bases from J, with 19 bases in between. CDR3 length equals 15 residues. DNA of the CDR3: TGTGCCAGCCCTTCGATAGGGCAGCCAGACTATGGCTACACCTTC. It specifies CASPSIGQPDYGYTF.

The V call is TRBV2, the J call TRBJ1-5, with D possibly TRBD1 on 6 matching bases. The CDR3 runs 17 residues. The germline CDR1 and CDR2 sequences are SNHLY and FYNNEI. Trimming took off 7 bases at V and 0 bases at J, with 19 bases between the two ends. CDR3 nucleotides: TGTGCCAGCACCGGAGATGGACAGCGCTATAGCAATCAGCCCCAGCATTTT. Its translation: CASTGDGQRYSNQPQHF.

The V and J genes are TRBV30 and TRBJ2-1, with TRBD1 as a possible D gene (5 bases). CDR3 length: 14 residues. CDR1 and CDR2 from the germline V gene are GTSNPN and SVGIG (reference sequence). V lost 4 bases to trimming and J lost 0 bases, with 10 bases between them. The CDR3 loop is CAWNPGFSYNEQFF. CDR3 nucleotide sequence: TGTGCCTGGAACCCAGGGTTCTCCTACAATGAGCAGTTCTTC.

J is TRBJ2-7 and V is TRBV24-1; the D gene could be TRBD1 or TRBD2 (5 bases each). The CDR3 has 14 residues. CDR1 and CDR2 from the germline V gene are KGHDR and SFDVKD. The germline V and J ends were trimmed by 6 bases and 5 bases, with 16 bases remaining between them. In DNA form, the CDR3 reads TGTGCCACCAGTAATGGGCAGGGAGTCCACGAGCAGTACTTC. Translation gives CATSNGQGVHEQYF.

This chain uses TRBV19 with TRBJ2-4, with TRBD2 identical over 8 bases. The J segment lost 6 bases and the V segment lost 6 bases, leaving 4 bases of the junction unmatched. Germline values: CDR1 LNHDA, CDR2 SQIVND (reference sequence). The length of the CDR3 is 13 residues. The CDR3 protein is CASRPGGGNIQYF. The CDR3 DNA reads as TGTGCCAGTAGGCCCGGGGGGGGAAACATTCAGTACTTC.

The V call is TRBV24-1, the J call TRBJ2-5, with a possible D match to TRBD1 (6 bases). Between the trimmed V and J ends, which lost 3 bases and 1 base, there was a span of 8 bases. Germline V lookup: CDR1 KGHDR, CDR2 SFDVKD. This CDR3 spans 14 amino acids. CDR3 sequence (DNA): TGTGCCACCAGTGATAGACAGGTCCAAGAGACCCAGTACTTC. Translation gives CATSDRQVQETQYF.

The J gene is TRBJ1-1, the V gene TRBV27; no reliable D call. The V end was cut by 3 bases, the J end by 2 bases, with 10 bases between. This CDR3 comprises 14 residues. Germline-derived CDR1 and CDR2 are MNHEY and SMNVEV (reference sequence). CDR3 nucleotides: TGTGCCAGCAGTTTTTCCCCGCCTAACACTGAAGCTTTCTTT. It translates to CASSFSPPNTEAFF.

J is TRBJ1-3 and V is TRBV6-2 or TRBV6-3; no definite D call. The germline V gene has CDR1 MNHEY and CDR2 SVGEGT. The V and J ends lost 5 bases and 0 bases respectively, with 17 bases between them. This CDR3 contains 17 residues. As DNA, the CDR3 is TGTGCCAGCAGTACCTTTTCCAGCCTAAACTCTGGAAACACCATATATTTT. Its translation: CASSTFSSLNSGNTIYF.